Below, 29 T cell receptor beta chains from the same sample are listed, as sequenced in a study of cytomegalovirus exposure and HLA in healthy donors. With 60 Vbeta and 13 Jbeta primers, the PCR was carried out. Clones were sequenced by immunoSEQ multiplex PCR, and TCRdb holds only the in-frame ones, with some missing. The sample has fewer than 140,000 clones; approximately 80% are singletons. Sequencing was performed on PBMCs. These receptors originate from a man aged 55 to 70 in good health and CMV-seronegative.

The rearrangement joins TRBV9 to TRBJ2-7, with D perhaps TRBD1 (5 bases). V dropped 1 base and J dropped 1 base, with 9 bases sitting between them. The germline V gene has CDR1 SGDLS and CDR2 YYNGEE. This CDR3 comprises 14 residues. In nucleotides, the CDR3 is TGTGCCAGCAGCGTACAGGGAACGTCCTACGAGCAGTACTTC. Its protein is CASSVQGTSYEQYF.

The CDR3 coding sequence is TGTGCCAGCAGCGTAGCGGGGTTGACTAGGGAGCTGTTTTTT. Protein product: CASSVAGLTRELFF. This chain uses TRBV11-2 with TRBJ2-2; 8 bases align to TRBD2. J was trimmed by 9 bases and V by 5 bases; bases with no gene match: 8. From germline, CDR1 is SGHAT and CDR2 FQNNGV. The CDR3 covers 14 residues.

The chain employs TRBV25-1 and TRBJ2-6, with a weak D call TRBD1 (6 bases). The V and J ends lost 1 base and 0 bases respectively, with 13 bases between them. The CDR3 is 18 amino acids. Germline V gives CDR1 MGHDK, CDR2 SYGVNS. CDR3 nucleotides: TGTGCCAGCAGTGAATCGGGCAGGGGTCGCTCTGGGGCCAACGTCCTGACTTTC. Translation: CASSESGRGRSGANVLTF.

This sequence joins TRBV6-6 and TRBJ2-1, with D perhaps matching TRBD2 (6 bases). Between the trimmed V and J ends, which lost 2 bases and 3 bases, there was a span of 8 bases. The CDR3 has 14 amino acids. Germline V gene lookup returns CDR1 MNHNY and CDR2 SVGAGI (reference sequence). The CDR3 bases are TGTGCCAGCAGTTACATGGGACTCTACAATGAGCAGTTCTTC. This translates into CASSYMGLYNEQFF.

This clone was counted a few times. The chain uses TRBV5-8 and TRBJ1-3; TRBD1 aligns across 7 bases. Per germline, CDR1 SGHTS and CDR2 YDEGEE. The CDR3 has 19 amino acids. V dropped 4 bases and J dropped 0; count of bases not matched to a gene: 16. CDR3 protein: CASSPGPGTASFSGNTIYF. Here the CDR3 DNA reads TGTGCCAGCAGCCCTGGCCCCGGGACAGCATCCTTCTCTGGAAACACCATATATTTT.

This clone occurred once. The chain carries TRBV5-6 and TRBJ1-1; 7 nucleotides align to TRBD1. The CDR3 loop spans 16 amino acids. After removal of 4 bases from V and 5 bases from J, the junction contained 14 bases not matched to a gene. Germline lookup yields CDR1 SGHDT and CDR2 YYEEEE. The CDR3 bases are TGTGCCAGCAGCCATCCGAGACAGGGTTGGGAGACTGAAGCTTTCTTT. Encoded protein: CASSHPRQGWETEAFF. Full variable domain (rest looked up from reference TRBV5-6 and TRBJ1-1): DAGVTQSPTHLIKTRGQQVTLRCSPKSGHDTVSWYQQALGQGPQFIFQYYEEEERQRGNFPDRFSGHQFPNYSSELNVNALLLGDSALYLCASSHPRQGWETEAFFGQGTRLTVV.

The rearrangement links TRBV5-8 to TRBJ2-7, with D perhaps matching TRBD1 (6 bases). This CDR3 region has 14 residues. Germline V CDR1 and CDR2: SGHTS, YDEGEE. Trimming took off 2 bases at V and 3 bases at J, with 12 bases between the two ends. The CDR3 here is CASSLGQTNYEQYF. CDR3 nucleotides: TGTGCCAGCAGCTTAGGACAGACCAACTACGAGCAGTACTTC.

The gene calls are TRBV4-2 and TRBJ2-5; D is possibly TRBD1 (5 bases). The CDR3 has 15 residues. Trimming cost V 0 bases and J 3 bases, with 11 bases left between them. Germline assignment: CDR1 LGHNA and CDR2 YNFKEQ. The CDR3 is CASSQDLGQEETQYF. The CDR3 nucleotides are TGTGCCAGCAGCCAAGATCTGGGGCAGGAAGAGACCCAGTACTTC.

V usage is TRBV4-1 and J usage is TRBJ1-4; D not certain. With 0 bases removed from V and 6 bases from J, the gap between germline ends came to 14 bases. Germline V gives CDR1 MGHRA, CDR2 YSYEKL. This CDR3 has 16 residues. The CDR3 DNA follows: TGCGCCAGCAGCCAAGATCGGGTGAGCGCGGATGAAAAACTGTTTTTT. As protein: CASSQDRVSADEKLFF.

This chain connects TRBV6-5 to TRBJ1-4; TRBD1 aligns across 7 bases. J lost 10 bases, V lost 9 bases, and 8 bases had no gene match. CDR3 length: 12 residues. Germline CDR1 and CDR2: MNHEY and SVGAGI. CDR3 in DNA: TGTGCCAGTAAAGGGACAGTGGGAAAACTGTTTTTT. Its translation is CASKGTVGKLFF.

The genes are TRBV5-1 and TRBJ1-5; no reliable D call. V lost 1 base and J lost 5, with 10 bases in between. In germline, CDR1 is SGHRS, CDR2 YFSETQ. CDR3 length equals 14 residues. This CDR3 is CASSLFPVDQPQHF. CDR3 sequence (DNA): TGCGCCAGCAGCTTGTTTCCAGTCGATCAGCCCCAGCATTTT. Full variable domain (missing parts from reference TRBV5-1 and TRBJ1-5): KAGVTQTPRYLIKTRGQQVTLSCSPISGHRSVSWYQQTPGQGLQFLFEYFSETQRNKGNFPGRFSGRQFSNSRSEMNVSTLELGDSALYLCASSLFPVDQPQHFGDGTRLSIL.

This clone was observed a single time. The V and J genes are TRBV5-6 and TRBJ2-3; weak D call: TRBD2 (6 bases). Trimming took 1 base from V and 3 from J, leaving 12 bases between them. The CDR3 covers 15 residues. Germline CDR1 and CDR2: SGHDT and YYEEEE. The CDR3 nucleotides are TGTGCCAGCAGCTTGCTGGCGGGGAGAACAGATACGCAGTATTTT. This codes for CASSLLAGRTDTQYF.

The V gene is TRBV11-1, the J gene TRBJ1-1; maybe TRBD1 (6 bases). The V and J ends lost 2 bases and 7 bases respectively, with 17 bases between them. The CDR3 runs 15 residues. The germline gives CDR1 SGHAT, CDR2 FQDESV (reference sequence). CDR3 DNA sequence: TGTGCCAGCAGCTTAAGTCCCCGGGACACCAATGAAGCTTTCTTT. It yields the protein CASSLSPRDTNEAFF.

The chain uses TRBV7-6 and TRBJ2-7; no clear D gene. CDR1 SGHVS and CDR2 FNYEAQ come from the germline V gene. The CDR3 spans 11 residues. The V end lost 5 bases, the J end lost 5 bases, and 7 bases lay between the germline ends. The DNA of the CDR3 is TGTGCCAGCAGCCCCCCGGACGAGCAGTACTTC. Residues: CASSPPDEQYF.

J is TRBJ1-2 and V is TRBV15; 10 bases are shared with TRBD1. This CDR3 is 16 amino acids long. CDR1 is LNHNV, CDR2 YYDKDF, per germline (reference sequence). The ends lost 3 bases at V and 8 bases at J; junction bases unmatched: 12. The CDR3 sequence: CATSSSRRQGARGYTF. In DNA, the CDR3 is TGTGCCACCAGCAGCTCTCGGCGACAGGGGGCGCGAGGCTACACCTTC.

This chain joins TRBV7-2 and TRBJ1-4; no firm D call. The V gene lost 2 bases and the J gene lost 0 bases, with 7 bases spanning the gap. Germline values: CDR1 SGHTA, CDR2 FQGNSA. The CDR3 has 15 residues. The CDR3 reads CASSLFQTTNEKLFF. CDR3 nucleotide sequence: TGTGCCAGCAGCTTATTTCAAACAACTAATGAAAAACTGTTTTTT.

The chain has TRBV6-6 and TRBJ2-7; D unclear. Germline-derived CDR1 and CDR2 are MNHNY and SVGAGI (reference sequence). The length of the CDR3 is 13 residues. Trimming removed 2 bases from V and 2 bases from J, with 7 bases in between. In DNA, the CDR3 is TGTGCCAGCAGTTACCCTGGAGCCTACGAGCAGTACGTC. Amino acids: CASSYPGAYEQYV.

The V gene is TRBV18, the J gene TRBJ2-3; D perhaps matches TRBD2 (6 bases). Trimming took 2 bases from V and 1 from J, leaving 7 bases between them. Germline V CDR1 and CDR2: KGHSH, LQKENI. The CDR3 extends over 14 amino acids. The CDR3 nucleotides read TGTGCCAGCTCACCAGGGACTGGCACAGATACGCAGTATTTT. Translated: CASSPGTGTDTQYF.

The chain recombines TRBV19 with TRBJ1-1, with 8 bases that match TRBD1. The V gene's germline CDR1 is LNHDA and CDR2 SQIVND (reference sequence). Germline trimming cut 10 bases from V and 1 base from J; bases unmatched to any gene: 11. This CDR3 has 15 amino acids. Written as DNA, the CDR3 is TGTGCCACCGAACCAGGGGGCTGGGGGAACACTGAAGCTTTCTTT. As protein: CATEPGGWGNTEAFF.

The sample holds a few counts of this clone. The chain employs TRBV5-4 and TRBJ2-3; 8 positions agree with TRBD2. Germline V CDR1 and CDR2: SGHNT, YYREEE (reference sequence). J lost 7 bases, V lost 5 bases, and 6 bases had no gene match. The CDR3 contains 13 residues. CDR3 nucleotide sequence: TGTGCCAGCAGTTCGGGGGGGCTTAATACGCAGTATTTT. It yields the protein CASSSGGLNTQYF.

The chain joins TRBV6-6 to TRBJ1-2, with 7 bases that match TRBD1. Germline assignment: CDR1 MNHNY and CDR2 SVGAGI (reference sequence). The CDR3 has 13 residues. Trimming cost V 5 bases and J 6 bases; bases outside gene matches: 6. The CDR3 reads CASSPVQGDGYTF. The CDR3 region has the DNA TGTGCCAGCAGTCCCGTGCAGGGGGATGGCTACACCTTC.

The V and J genes are TRBV7-3 and TRBJ2-3; 10 bases fit TRBD2. The CDR3 is 16 residues long. In germline, CDR1 is SGHTA, CDR2 FQGTGA. Trimming cost V 2 bases and J 5 bases; bases outside gene matches: 7. Here the CDR3 DNA reads TGTGCCAGCAGCTTATCCGGAGCGGGGGGGGTAGATACGCAGTATTTT. Translation gives CASSLSGAGGVDTQYF. The entire variable domain, with the rest obtained from reference TRBV7-3 and TRBJ2-3, is as follows: GAGVSQTPSNKVTEKGKYVELRCDPISGHTALYWYRQSLGQGPEFLIYFQGTGAADDSGLPNDRFFAVRPEGSVSTLKIQRTERGDSAVYLCASSLSGAGGVDTQYFGPGTRLTVL.

CDR3: CASSSNRVPGNQPQHF. Written as DNA, the CDR3 is TGTGCCAGCAGCTCGAACAGGGTTCCGGGCAATCAGCCCCAGCATTTT. The genes are TRBV7-8 and TRBJ1-5, with D possibly being TRBD1 (6 bases). Germline lookup yields CDR1 SGHVS and CDR2 FQNEAQ. V lost 4 bases to trimming and J lost 2 bases, with 15 bases between them. CDR3 length: 16 residues.

CDR3: CALTHKQSGADTQYF. Written as DNA, the CDR3 is TGTGCCTTAACACATAAGCAGTCGGGTGCAGATACGCAGTATTTT. The rearrangement joins TRBV30 to TRBJ2-3; D remains unclear. Germline CDR1 is GTSNPN and CDR2 is SVGIG (reference sequence). The CDR3 has 15 amino acids. V lost 7 bases, J lost 4 bases, and 21 bases lay in between.

The chain is built from TRBV7-6 and TRBJ1-2; D remains unclear. Germline CDR1 is SGHVS and CDR2 is FNYEAQ. CDR3 size: 14 residues. V lost 4 bases and J 0 bases, leaving 9 bases between the germline ends. CDR3 DNA sequence: TGTGCCAGCAGCTCTCTAACTGCTAACTATGGCTACACCTTC. It yields the protein CASSSLTANYGYTF.

The J gene is TRBJ2-7, the V gene TRBV5-1; 9 nucleotides agree with TRBD2. With V trimmed by 0 bases and J by 3 bases, 16 bases remained unmatched. The CDR3 is 19 residues long. CDR1 SGHRS and CDR2 YFSETQ come from the germline V gene. The CDR3 bases are TGCGCCAGCAGCTTGGTAGCGAGCGGGGGGCCGATGGGTTTCTACGAGCAGTACTTC. Its protein is CASSLVASGGPMGFYEQYF.

V usage is TRBV7-9 and J usage is TRBJ1-2; TRBD1 matches 11 bases. The V and J ends lost 6 bases and 7 bases, in that order; junction bases with no gene match: 10. Germline CDR1 is SEHNR and CDR2 is FQNEAQ (reference sequence). The CDR3 is 15 amino acids. This chain's CDR3 is CASSRGQGATPGYTF. CDR3 sequence (DNA): TGTGCCAGCAGTCGCGGACAGGGGGCAACCCCTGGCTACACCTTC.

This clone was observed a single time. The chain employs TRBV2 and TRBJ1-5; TRBD1 matches at 8 bases. The CDR3 totals 16 residues. The trim removed 3 bases at V and 4 bases at J, leaving 8 bases unmatched. CDR1 and CDR2 from the germline V gene are SNHLY and FYNNEI. CDR3 nucleotides: TGTGCCAGCAGTGATGAACAGGGGGTTTTGAATCAGCCCCAGCATTTT. Translation gives CASSDEQGVLNQPQHF.

The chain uses TRBV23-1 and TRBJ1-2; D uncertain. TRBV23-1 is sorted into the ORF group, with uncertain function. The V gene lost 4 bases and the J gene lost 8 bases, with 14 bases spanning the gap. The CDR3 runs 13 residues. The CDR3 coding sequence is TGCGCCAGCAGTCCTAGTCGAGAGCAGGGCTACACCTTC. It specifies CASSPSREQGYTF.